The 21 T cell receptor beta chains in this list originate from one sample, sequenced in a study of T cell repertoires in cytomegalovirus infection. TCRdb reprocessed the reads with MiXCR, giving one entry per CDR3 protein. This table has fewer than 700,000 distinct CDR3 sequences, more than 20% appearing once. The source material was CD8+ T cells from PBMCs. These receptors were obtained from a human donor in good health (CMV status not recorded). Some clones in this sample may be carry-over from other donors' samples.

This clonotype was observed many times. V is TRBV28 and J is TRBJ2-2; either TRBD1 or TRBD2 may fit D (5 bases each). The germline V gene has CDR1 MDHEN and CDR2 SYDVKM. Between the trimmed V and J ends, which lost 7 bases and 7 bases, there was a span of 13 bases. This CDR3 is 13 amino acids long. CDR3 protein: CASNPGPIGELFF. CDR3 DNA sequence: TGTGCCAGCAATCCGGGGCCGATCGGGGAGCTGTTTTTT.

The rearrangement links TRBV10-3 to TRBJ2-1, with 7 bases identical to TRBD2. Trimming at V came to 10 bases and at J to 9 bases, leaving 9 bases not matched to a gene. The germline V gene encodes CDR1 ENHRY and CDR2 SYGVKD. The length of the CDR3 is 12 residues. This CDR3 reads CATLSGAGEQFF. CDR3 nucleotides: TGTGCCACCTTAAGCGGGGCGGGTGAGCAGTTCTTC.

The sample holds many counts of this clonotype. This sequence joins TRBV5-1 and TRBJ1-1; tentative D call: TRBD1 (6 bases). The germline V gene encodes CDR1 SGHRS and CDR2 YFSETQ. V was trimmed by 5 bases and J by 4 bases, leaving 15 bases between them. This CDR3 is built from 14 residues. CDR3 region: CASSLSGAVTEAFF. The CDR3 nucleotides are TGCGCCAGCAGTTTGTCAGGGGCGGTCACTGAAGCTTTCTTT. Filled out from reference TRBV5-1 and TRBJ1-1, the complete variable domain reads KAGVTQTPRYLIKTRGQQVTLSCSPISGHRSVSWYQQTPGQGLQFLFEYFSETQRNKGNFPGRFSGRQFSNSRSEMNVSTLELGDSALYLCASSLSGAVTEAFFGQGTRLTVV.

This chain uses TRBV6-4 with TRBJ2-3, with TRBD1 identical over 7 bases. This CDR3 comprises 15 residues. Looked up from germline, CDR1 is MRHNA and CDR2 is SNTAGT. Trimming took 3 bases from V and 2 from J; bases not matched to a gene: 5. CDR3 loop: CASSEGDRYTDTQYF. CDR3 in DNA: TGTGCCAGCAGTGAGGGGGACAGATACACAGATACGCAGTATTTT.

The V and J genes are TRBV20-1 and TRBJ2-2; D is undetermined. The CDR3 sequence is 12 residues long. Trimming stripped 2 bases from V and 1 base from J, with 2 bases between. Germline CDR1 reads DFQATT; CDR2 reads SNEGSKA (reference sequence). The CDR3 loop reads CSARQNTGELFF. CDR3 in DNA: TGCAGTGCTAGACAGAACACCGGGGAGCTGTTTTTT.

This clonotype was seen a handful of times. DNA of the CDR3: TGTGCCACCAGCAGAGGGGGGGACGTTGAGCAGTTCTTC. This sequence encodes CATSRGGDVEQFF. The rearrangement uses TRBV15 and TRBJ2-1; D perhaps matches TRBD2 (6 bases). The CDR3 has 13 amino acids. CDR1 LNHNV and CDR2 YYDKDF come from the germline V gene (reference sequence). Trimming took 1 base from V and 9 from J, leaving 10 bases between them.

The V gene is TRBV6-1, the J gene TRBJ2-3, with 14 bases fitting TRBD2. The trim removed 5 bases at V and 7 bases at J, leaving 8 bases unmatched. Germline CDR1 and CDR2: MNHNS and SASEGT. This CDR3 is built from 16 residues. This CDR3 is CASSTTSGGAGHTQYF. The CDR3 DNA follows: TGTGCCAGCAGTACGACTAGCGGGGGGGCGGGTCATACGCAGTATTTT.

This clonotype was observed a handful of times. The rearrangement uses TRBV29-1 and TRBJ1-2, with D perhaps TRBD1 (5 bases). The length of the CDR3 is 16 residues. Germline V gene sequence: CDR1 SQVTM, CDR2 ANQGSEA. V was cut by 0 bases and J by 0 bases, with 14 bases left in between. The CDR3 is CSVEDLSQGANYGYTF. The CDR3 nucleotides read TGCAGCGTTGAAGATCTCTCCCAGGGAGCTAACTATGGCTACACCTTC.

V gene TRBV20-1 combines with J gene TRBJ2-1; 8 positions agree with TRBD1. The CDR3 has 16 amino acids. Germline V CDR1 and CDR2: DFQATT, SNEGSKA (reference sequence). V lost 0 bases to trimming and J lost 1 base; unmatched junction nucleotides: 5. The CDR3 is CSAREPRQGSYNEQFF. The CDR3, as DNA: TGCAGTGCTAGAGAGCCGAGACAGGGGTCCTACAATGAGCAGTTCTTC.

The CDR3 DNA follows: TGTGCCAGCAGTTTTAAGCAACCCTCCACAGATACGCAGTATTTT. This encodes CASSFKQPSTDTQYF. This rearrangement joins TRBV6-1 to TRBJ2-3; D call uncertain. The germline V gene encodes CDR1 MNHNS and CDR2 SASEGT. CDR3 length: 15 amino acids. Between the trimmed V and J ends, which lost 5 bases and 2 bases, there was a span of 14 bases.

This clonotype was seen a handful of times. The rearrangement uses TRBV7-6 and TRBJ2-1, with TRBD2 matching over 10 bases. This CDR3 has 20 amino acids. Germline V gives CDR1 SGHVS, CDR2 FNYEAQ. V was clipped by 3 bases and J by 0 bases; unmatched bases: 14. The CDR3 bases are TGTGCCAGCAGCTTTCCCGGGACTAGCGCCGGTAGAGGCTCCTACAATGAGCAGTTCTTC. As protein: CASSFPGTSAGRGSYNEQFF. Drawing the rest from reference TRBV7-6 and TRBJ2-1, the complete variable domain is GAGVSQSPRYKVTKRGQDVALRCDPISGHVSLYWYRQALGQGPEFLTYFNYEAQQDKSGLPNDRFSAERPEGSISTLTIQRTEQRDSAMYRCASSFPGTSAGRGSYNEQFFGPGTRLTVL.

At least ten counts were recorded for this clonotype. This sequence joins TRBV7-6 and TRBJ2-7; D is tentatively TRBD1 or TRBD2 (6 bases each). Trimming shortened V by 2 bases and J by 2 bases, and 16 bases separated the two germline ends. Germline values: CDR1 SGHVS, CDR2 FNYEAQ. This CDR3 has 16 residues. The CDR3 spells CASSLRRGSPTYEQYF. CDR3 DNA: TGTGCCAGCAGCTTAAGGAGGGGGTCCCCAACCTACGAGCAGTACTTC. Variable domain in full (rest from reference TRBV7-6 and TRBJ2-7): GAGVSQSPRYKVTKRGQDVALRCDPISGHVSLYWYRQALGQGPEFLTYFNYEAQQDKSGLPNDRFSAERPEGSISTLTIQRTEQRDSAMYRCASSLRRGSPTYEQYFGPGTRLTVT.

This clonotype occurred a few times. The genes are TRBV6-2 or TRBV6-3 and TRBJ2-7, with D perhaps given as TRBD1 or TRBD2 (5 bases each). The CDR3 is 14 amino acids. V lost 2 bases and J lost 3, with 11 bases in between. CDR1 MNHEY and CDR2 SVGEGT come from the germline V gene. CDR3 residues: CASSYSQGDYEQYV. The DNA for the CDR3 is TGTGCCAGCAGTTACAGCCAGGGAGACTACGAGCAGTACGTC.

As concerns this clonotype: This sequence may be a read error, since a much larger clone differs from it by one base. The chain couples TRBV7-6 to TRBJ2-7, with D perhaps assigned TRBD1 or TRBD2 (5 bases each). In germline, CDR1 is SGHVS, CDR2 FNYEAQ. The length of the CDR3 is 14 residues. DNA for the CDR3: TGTGCCAACAGCTTCACGGGACGGCCGTACGAGCAGTACTTC. As protein: CANSFTGRPYEQYF.

The V gene is TRBV10-3, the J gene TRBJ2-1; either TRBD1 or TRBD2 may fit D (6 bases each). With 5 bases removed from V and 0 bases from J, the gap between germline ends came to 17 bases. CDR1 is ENHRY and CDR2 is SYGVKD in the germline V gene. There are 17 residues in the CDR3. The CDR3 coding sequence is TGTGCCATCAGTACCTATGGGGGGCATAGCTCCTACAATGAGCAGTTCTTC. Protein sequence: CAISTYGGHSSYNEQFF.

The chain employs TRBV6-6 and TRBJ1-1, with a tentative D call TRBD1 (5 bases). This CDR3 comprises 11 residues. Trimming stripped 10 bases from V and 1 base from J, with 7 bases between. Germline lookup yields CDR1 MNHNY and CDR2 SVGAGI (reference sequence). CDR3 sequence: CATDRNTEAFF. The CDR3 DNA is TGTGCCACCGACAGGAACACTGAAGCTTTCTTT.

This clonotype has just one count. The V call is TRBV7-9, the J call TRBJ1-2, with D tentatively TRBD1 (5 bases). This CDR3 is 18 amino acids long. V was trimmed by 5 bases and J by 2 bases, leaving 24 bases between them. CDR1 SEHNR and CDR2 FQNEAQ come from the germline V gene (reference sequence). CDR3 amino acids: CASSAFDRPVPLNYGYTF. The CDR3 nucleotides are TGTGCCAGCAGCGCCTTTGACAGACCAGTGCCCTTAAACTATGGCTACACCTTC.

The rearrangement links TRBV19 to TRBJ1-2; 9 nucleotides agree with TRBD1. The germline V gene encodes CDR1 LNHDA and CDR2 SQIVND (reference sequence). Trimming took 7 bases from V and 4 from J; bases not matched to a gene: 13. The CDR3 covers 16 residues. The CDR3 region has the DNA TGTGCCAGTACCCCTGCGGACAGGGGAGGACTCTATGGCTACACCTTC. It translates to CASTPADRGGLYGYTF.

The chain links TRBV28 to TRBJ1-2; D remains unclear. This CDR3 contains 14 residues. Germline loops: CDR1 MDHEN, CDR2 SYDVKM. V was clipped by 2 bases and J by 8 bases, with 15 bases between them. The CDR3: CASSLKGSSSGYTF. As DNA, the CDR3 is TGTGCCAGCAGTTTAAAGGGTTCGTCTTCGGGCTACACCTTC.

This rearrangement joins TRBV5-4 to TRBJ2-2; D not certain. The CDR3 is 13 amino acids. Trimming cost V 3 bases and J 6 bases, with 9 bases left between them. The germline V gene has CDR1 SGHNT and CDR2 YYREEE (reference sequence). CDR3 protein: CASSSFGAGELFF. The CDR3, as DNA: TGTGCCAGCAGCTCCTTCGGAGCCGGGGAGCTGTTTTTT.

This clonotype has more than one count but fewer than ten. J is TRBJ2-7 and V is TRBV15; 8 nucleotides line up with TRBD2. After removal of 7 bases from V and 7 bases from J, the junction contained 15 bases not matched to a gene. This CDR3 contains 15 residues. Germline V gene sequence: CDR1 LNHNV, CDR2 YYDKDF (reference sequence). This CDR3 is CATTPSGGSTGEQYV. The CDR3 coding sequence is TGTGCCACCACTCCCAGCGGGGGCTCTACGGGAGAGCAGTACGTC.